Included here is one T cell receptor (beta chain) sequence, with context. This entry comes from a study of blood T cell repertoires in COVID-19. Study-level information: The United States, Italy and Spain were the sources of the acute and convalescent COVID-19 samples. T cells, B-cell-depleted T cells, or PBMCs provided the cDNA or gDNA that served as material.

In the original analysis: Estimation of nucleated cell counts relied on the amplification of reference gene primers. Generated by immunoSEQ multiplex PCR, the TCRdb table keeps only in-frame clones and is missing some. For V, J and clone size, that table is used; D and trimming come from the DNA. Of 150,000 to 200,000 clones detected, around 80% appear once; the ten largest clones hold about 6.3%. This CDR3 has 17 amino acids. The trim removed 4 bases at V and 4 bases at J, leaving 8 bases unmatched. CDR1 is LNHDA and CDR2 is SQIVND in the germline V gene (reference sequence). Sequenced: peripheral blood. This sequence joins TRBV19 and TRBJ2-1; 12 bases fit TRBD2. This clonotype was sampled from a man in his sixties with acute or convalescent COVID-19. CDR3 DNA: TGTGCCAGTAGTAAAGGACTAGCGGGGAGAGTTTACAATGAGCAGTTCTTC. Translated: CASSKGLAGRVYNEQFF.